This TCR beta chain was sequenced for a study (dated by TCRdb to between 2016 and 2019). Regarding the complete study: Human CD8+ TCR repertoires recognizing immunodominant viral antigens were characterized by means of sequence and structural analyses.

Results and caveats for the whole study, not just this receptor: CD8+ TCR repertoires specific to different immunodominant viral antigens were reported to be distinct from each other and highly diverse.

Sequencing relied on an Illumina HiSeq 2500. Clones were called with MiXCR by TCRdb after fastp trimmed the public reads at Q25, and only in-frame beta chains were retained. Entries are consolidated by CDR3 protein sequence, retaining the most common genes and DNA. Across this sample there are 350 to 550 distinct CDR3 sequences, with 32% seen only once. Jointly, the top ten make up roughly 94% of the sample. Regarding this clonotype: Its antigen has not been determined. An end of the junction differs from the germline gene, which may be a read error.

The CDR3 covers 16 residues, taking in both the cysteine and the phenylalanine. Of the read, only the CDR3 DNA is kept; its 48 bases are in frame from base 1. The germline V gene supplies CDR1 SNHLY and CDR2 FYNNEI. This sequence originates from a male donor. The sequencing sample was made of CD8+ T cells (not recorded whether cultured). The chain links TRBV2 with TRBJ2-7; 12 of the junction bases match TRBD1. The sequenced DNA is TGTGCCAACAGTTATCTATACGGGACAGGGGGCATCGAGCAGTACTTC. Its protein product is CANSYLYGTGGIEQYF.